Listed below are T cell receptor beta chains from one sample, sequenced in a study of tumor-infiltrating lymphocytes in oesophageal squamous cell carcinoma. TCRdb re-called the PCR reads with MiXCR, one entry per CDR3 protein. The sample lists 20,000 to 25,000 distinct CDR3 sequences, about two fifths occurring once. Sample: esophageal tumor tissue. These receptors were collected from a male donor with esophageal squamous cell carcinoma. The CDR3 runs from the conserved cysteine through the conserved F or W.

v_gene: TRBV4-1; CDR3aa: CASSQDIRMMSKNIQYF
v_gene: TRBV7-4; CDR3aa: CASSLLQGALFQETQYF
v_gene: TRBV19; CDR3aa: CASSNILLAGGGEQYF
v_gene: TRBV2; CDR3aa: CARTSGGARTDTQYF
v_gene: TRBV12-3/TRBV12-4; CDR3aa: CASGTGTVSPLHF
v_gene: TRBV28; CDR3aa: CASSVVGALRQPQHF
v_gene: TRBV5-6; CDR3aa: CASSSGTGVYSYEQYF
v_gene: TRBV7-3; CDR3aa: CASSLATGSSYNEQFF
v_gene: TRBV27; CDR3aa: CASSRIPHTSDTQYF
v_gene: TRBV12-3/TRBV12-4; CDR3aa: CASSLYLGRGEAYEQYF
v_gene: TRBV19; CDR3aa: CATRGNSYNEQFF
v_gene: TRBV7-2; CDR3aa: CASSLSGSGGPPDTQYF
v_gene: TRBV7-2; CDR3aa: CASSFSGPAYEKYF
v_gene: TRBV6-6; CDR3aa: CASSYSPGGPKSTGELFF
v_gene: TRBV5-1; CDR3aa: CASSLASGTYEQYF
v_gene: TRBV7-9; CDR3aa: CASSFLGDSYNEQFF
v_gene: TRBV30; CDR3aa: CAWRSSYQETQYF
v_gene: TRBV10-3; CDR3aa: CAISESDLDGETQYF
v_gene: TRBV10-1; CDR3aa: CASSADSGSGVTGELFF
v_gene: TRBV5-1; CDR3aa: CASGPRAQSTGELFF
v_gene: TRBV6-6; CDR3aa: CASSYPGRSYNEQFF
v_gene: TRBV7-8; CDR3aa: CASSRLAGATNTGELFF
v_gene: TRBV6-1; CDR3aa: CASSTLTGYTDTQYF
v_gene: TRBV14; CDR3aa: CASSPGLAKGLAKNIQYF
v_gene: TRBV12-3/TRBV12-4; CDR3aa: CASSLGTGSTDTQYF
v_gene: TRBV6-6; CDR3aa: CASMEQFVGGSYTF